This T cell receptor beta chain is drawn from a study of T cell repertoires in cytomegalovirus infection. Study as a whole: Public TCR beta signatures indicated both CMV infection and matching HLA type.

Germline CDR1 SGDLS, CDR2 YYNGEE. With 0 bases removed from V and 2 bases from J, the gap between germline ends came to 19 bases. CDR3 length equals 18 residues. MiXCR was run by TCRdb on the reads, yielding one entry per CDR3 protein. Of roughly 920,000 distinct CDR3 sequences in the sample, 30% to 40% were seen once. Overall study findings and caveats: There were HLA-C-restricted CMV-specific TCR beta clonotypes dominating the ex vivo response. Cumulative public TCR beta family frequency identified carriers of CMV plus the relevant HLA.

With regard to this clonotype: Its matching antigen is unknown.

The source is a human donor in good health (CMV status not recorded). Some clones in this sample may be carry-over from other donors' samples. The sample in question was cultured CD8+ T cells from PBMCs, obtained from culture after CMV antigen stimulation. V gene TRBV9 combines with J gene TRBJ2-3; the D gene could be TRBD1 or TRBD2 (5 bases each). CDR3 loop: CASSVGGKRAGPTDTQYF. Written as DNA, the CDR3 is TGTGCCAGCAGCGTAGGGGGGAAAAGGGCCGGGCCCACAGATACGCAGTATTTT.